These T cell receptor beta chains were read from a single sample in a study of T cells in Graves' hyperthyroidism and ophthalmopathy. Each CDR3 protein is one row after TCRdb ran MiXCR on the multiplex PCR reads. The data contain hundreds of thousands of distinct CDR3 sequences, over 20% of them singletons. The sequenced sample was blood. The receptors derive from a man younger than 45 with Graves' ophthalmopathy. The CDR3 runs from the conserved cysteine through the conserved F or W. Each record gives: clone size, J gene, D gene, V gene, CDR3 protein, CDR3 DNA. D genes are given only for firm matches. Size is omitted from some rows. Given values are once, few, many or a class for expanded clones.

size: many; J: TRBJ1-1; D: TRBD1; V: TRBV27; CDR3: CASSQGQGGWTEAFF; DNA: TGTGCCAGCAGCCAGGGACAGGGAGGTTGGACTGAAGCTTTCTTT
size: many; J: TRBJ1-1; D: -; V: TRBV27; CDR3: CASSLRTVQTSPNTEAFF; DNA: TGTGCCAGCAGTCTGCGGACCGTACAAACAAGCCCGAACACTGAAGCTTTCTTT
size: few; J: TRBJ1-2; D: -; V: TRBV29-1; CDR3: CSVLTGGYTF; DNA: TGCAGCGTTCTGACAGGTGGCTACACCTTC
size: -; J: TRBJ2-2; D: -; V: TRBV7-3; CDR3: CASSLSVTNTGELFF; DNA: TGTGCCAGCAGCTTAAGTGTTACGAACACCGGGGAGCTGTTTTTT
size: many; J: TRBJ1-5; D: -; V: TRBV4-1; CDR3: CASSQDLGNNQPQHF; DNA: TGCGCCAGCAGCCAAGACTTGGGGAACAATCAGCCCCAGCATTTT
size: -; J: TRBJ1-5; D: TRBD1; V: TRBV12-3/TRBV12-4; CDR3: CASSFRQGWQPQHF; DNA: TGTGCCAGCAGTTTCAGACAGGGTTGGCAGCCCCAGCATTTT
size: many; J: TRBJ2-1; D: -; V: TRBV11-3; CDR3: CASSQMGTLREHEQFF; DNA: TGTGCCAGCAGCCAAATGGGGACCCTCCGGGAGCATGAGCAGTTCTTC
size: -; J: TRBJ2-5; D: TRBD1; V: TRBV19; CDR3: CASSPGTGGIQTQYF; DNA: TGTGCCAGTAGTCCCGGGACAGGCGGGATTCAGACCCAGTACTTC
size: -; J: TRBJ1-5; D: -; V: TRBV20-1; CDR3: CSASTGGGYQPQHF; DNA: TGCAGTGCTTCGACAGGCGGAGGGTATCAGCCCCAGCATTTT
size: -; J: TRBJ2-5; D: -; V: TRBV6-1; CDR3: CASSLSARGETQYF; DNA: TGTGCCAGCAGCCTCTCCGCGAGGGGGGAGACCCAGTACTTC
size: many; J: TRBJ2-3; D: TRBD2; V: TRBV7-8; CDR3: CASSSTSGIGTDTQYF; DNA: TGTGCCAGCAGCTCGACTAGCGGGATTGGCACAGATACGCAGTATTTT
size: -; J: TRBJ1-5; D: -; V: TRBV6-2/TRBV6-3; CDR3: CASSYLLTEHQPQHF; DNA: TGTGCCAGCAGTTACCTCTTGACAGAGCATCAGCCCCAGCATTTT
size: -; J: TRBJ2-1; D: -; V: TRBV19; CDR3: CASSIEASSYNEQFF; DNA: TGTGCCAGTAGTATAGAGGCTTCCTCATACAATGAGCAGTTCTTC
size: many; J: TRBJ2-1; D: -; V: TRBV7-9; CDR3: CASSPPGNSYNEQFF; DNA: TGTGCCAGCAGCCCCCCGGGTAACTCCTACAATGAGCAGTTCTTC
size: -; J: TRBJ2-1; D: TRBD2; V: TRBV11-3; CDR3: CASRNSGRTPYNEQFF; DNA: TGTGCCAGCAGGAATAGCGGGAGAACCCCCTACAATGAGCAGTTCTTC
size: -; J: TRBJ2-2; D: -; V: TRBV20-1; CDR3: CSAQDLRGYTGELFF; DNA: TGCAGTGCCCAGGACCTTAGGGGGTACACCGGGGAGCTGTTTTTT
size: few; J: TRBJ2-7; D: TRBD2; V: TRBV12-3/TRBV12-4; CDR3: CASSLDWTSGSSEYEQYF; DNA: TGTGCCAGCAGTTTAGACTGGACTAGCGGGAGTTCCGAGTACGAGCAGTACTTC
size: many; J: TRBJ2-1; D: TRBD2; V: TRBV11-2; CDR3: CASTLAGVMSSYNEQFF; DNA: TGTGCCAGCACGCTAGCGGGAGTGATGAGCTCCTACAATGAGCAGTTCTTC
size: -; J: TRBJ2-7; D: -; V: TRBV7-2; CDR3: CASSLRESTNYEQYF; DNA: TGTGCCAGCAGCCTGCGCGAGTCCACTAACTACGAGCAGTACTTC
size: few; J: TRBJ2-3; D: TRBD2; V: TRBV4-1; CDR3: CASSQLLAGGPSTDTQYF; DNA: TGCGCCAGCAGCCAGTTACTAGCGGGAGGCCCCAGCACAGATACGCAGTATTTT
size: many; J: TRBJ2-3; D: TRBD2; V: TRBV2; CDR3: CASTSSGLASDTQYF; DNA: TGTGCCAGCACTTCCTCGGGACTAGCATCCGATACGCAGTATTTT
size: few; J: TRBJ2-7; D: -; V: TRBV3-1; CDR3: CASSQGGRRSSYEQYF; DNA: TGTGCCAGCAGCCAAGGGGGCAGGCGTAGCTCCTACGAGCAGTACTTC
size: few; J: TRBJ2-1; D: -; V: TRBV24-1; CDR3: CATSSGSLHNEQFF; DNA: TGTGCCACCAGTTCTGGAAGTCTTCACAATGAGCAGTTCTTC
size: -; J: TRBJ1-1; D: TRBD1; V: TRBV5-1; CDR3: CASSSGQGVGTEAFF; DNA: TGCGCCAGCAGCAGCGGACAGGGGGTAGGGACTGAAGCTTTCTTT
size: many; J: TRBJ2-1; D: -; V: TRBV7-3; CDR3: CASSPSRLGNEQFF; DNA: TGTGCCAGCAGCCCTTCGAGACTGGGCAATGAGCAGTTCTTC
size: -; J: TRBJ2-2; D: -; V: TRBV7-9; CDR3: CASLADGLNPGELFF; DNA: TGTGCCAGTCTAGCCGACGGGTTGAACCCCGGGGAGCTGTTTTTT
size: few; J: TRBJ2-2; D: TRBD2; V: TRBV6-2/TRBV6-3; CDR3: CAYSREGITGELFF; DNA: TGTGCCTACTCGCGGGAGGGCATCACCGGGGAGCTGTTTTTT